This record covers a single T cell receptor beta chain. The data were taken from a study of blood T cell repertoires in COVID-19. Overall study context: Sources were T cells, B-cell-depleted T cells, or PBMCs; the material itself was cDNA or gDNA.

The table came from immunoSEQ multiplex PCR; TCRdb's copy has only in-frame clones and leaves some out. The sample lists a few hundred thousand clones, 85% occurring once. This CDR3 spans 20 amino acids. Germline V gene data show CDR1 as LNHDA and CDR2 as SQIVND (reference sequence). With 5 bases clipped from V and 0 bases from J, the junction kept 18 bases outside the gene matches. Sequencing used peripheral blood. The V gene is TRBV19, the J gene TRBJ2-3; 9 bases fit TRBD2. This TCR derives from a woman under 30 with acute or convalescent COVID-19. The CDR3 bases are TGTGCCAGTAGTCCGGGACCGAGCGGGAGGCTGATGTCTAGCACAGATACGCAGTATTTT. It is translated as CASSPGPSGRLMSSTDTQYF.